The T cell receptor (beta chain) described here comes from a study of blood T cell repertoires in COVID-19. V lost 2 bases to trimming and J lost 4 bases, with 6 bases between them. The CDR3 has 13 amino acids. Method: immunoSEQ multiplex PCR; TCRdb's copy keeps in-frame clones and lacks some. The sample comprises about 240,000 clones, around 83% of which are singletons, and roughly 9.6% rests with the top ten. Sequencing was carried out using peripheral blood. The chain joins TRBV12-3 or TRBV12-4 to TRBJ1-5; D gene unclear. The TCR was taken from a woman at least 80 years old with acute or convalescent COVID-19. As DNA, the CDR3 is TGTGCCAGCAGTTTAATCCAGAATCAGCCCCAGCATTTT. Protein sequence: CASSLIQNQPQHF.